The text below deals with one TCR beta chain. Trimming removed 6 bases from V and 4 bases from J; junction bases left unmatched: 6. This CDR3 has 14 amino acids. Germline V gene sequence: CDR1 MNHEY, CDR2 SVGAGI. The entry originates in a study of blood T cell repertoires in COVID-19. Study as a whole: Whether acute or convalescent, the COVID-19 samples came from the United States, Italy and Spain. T cells, B-cell-depleted T cells, or PBMCs supplied cDNA or gDNA.

As processed by the authors: Scientists estimated how many nucleated cells there were by amplifying reference gene primers. The protocol was immunoSEQ multiplex PCR, while the TCRdb copy is restricted to in-frame clones and leaves out a portion. D and trimming were read from the DNA, whereas the V and J calls and clone size are those reported in that table. The data show 100,000 to 150,000 clones, around nine tenths seen once. The V gene is TRBV6-5, the J gene TRBJ1-1; 9 bases match TRBD1. The sample was peripheral blood. This clonotype was sampled from a human donor in a cohort sampled during active COVID-19. CDR3 protein: CASRSTGGFTEAFF. For the CDR3, the DNA is TGTGCCAGCAGGTCTACAGGGGGCTTCACTGAAGCTTTCTTT.